This entry is about one T cell receptor beta chain. Sequencing was performed with immunoSEQ multiplex PCR; in TCRdb, only in-frame clones are kept and a portion is missing. This repertoire shows nearly 350,000 clones, 85% to 90% found once; its top ten account for 6% to 8%. The data derive from a study of blood T cell repertoires in COVID-19. This CDR3 is built from 14 residues. Germline loops: CDR1 SGHTA, CDR2 FQGNSA. Trimming stripped 5 bases from V and 6 bases from J, with 15 bases between. This clonotype was sampled from a woman aged 70 to 79 with COVID-19, enrolled during active disease. The chain employs TRBV7-2 and TRBJ2-3, with D perhaps being TRBD1 or TRBD2 (5 bases each). Sample: peripheral blood. CDR3 loop: CASSLGTRGDTQYF. The CDR3 DNA is TGTGCCAGCAGCCTAGGGACGCGAGGGGATACGCAGTATTTT.